This T cell receptor beta chain was profiled in a study of vaccination and CD4 T cells after COVID-19. Once obtained from cultured CD4+ T cells, the DNA was sequenced using the Oncomine TCR Beta short-read assay. TCRdb re-derived calls from the PCR reads in MiXCR, one entry per CDR3 protein. Here the sample spans over 10,000 distinct CDR3 sequences, less than 70% being singletons. As to this clonotype: No antigen is known for it.

Treatment in this sample: roughly ten-day PBMC culture with coronavirus spike peptide pools or control peptides (ViraFEST assay). Each of days 3 and 7 saw half the medium replaced by fresh IL-2 medium. Study-level points and caveats: Within convalescent individuals, 304 out of 307 vaccine-specific clones proved to be spike mono-reactive.

The CDR3 is 16 amino acids. Trimming cost V 6 bases and J 5 bases; bases outside gene matches: 14. The V gene's germline CDR1 is LNHDA and CDR2 SQIVND (reference sequence). Sequencing was performed on CD4+ T cells from blood, cultured in vitro. The TCR sequence derives from a human donor who had recovered from COVID-19. J is TRBJ2-5 and V is TRBV19; TRBD1 matches 8 bases. Here the CDR3 reads CASSKPSGGGKETQYF. The CDR3 coding sequence is TGTGCCAGTAGCAAACCCTCAGGGGGCGGAAAGGAGACCCAGTACTTC.